One and the same sample provided the 27 T cell receptor beta chains below, sequenced in a study of cytomegalovirus exposure and HLA in healthy donors. The PCR contained 60 Vbeta and 13 Jbeta primers. Method: immunoSEQ multiplex PCR; TCRdb's copy keeps in-frame clones and lacks some. This table holds 150,000 or so clones, approximately 74% found once. Sequencing used PBMCs. These receptors were collected from a man between 18 and 29 years old in good health and CMV-seropositive.

The J gene is TRBJ2-6, the V gene TRBV5-1; D possibly corresponds to TRBD1 (5 bases). Germline V gene data show CDR1 as SGHRS and CDR2 as YFSETQ. CDR3 size: 19 residues. Deletions cut 0 bases from V and 2 bases from J, with 18 bases between. For the CDR3, the DNA is TGCGCCAGCAGCTTGGTCGTAATGTCCGGCAGGGCTGGGGCCAACGTCCTGACTTTC. Its translation is CASSLVVMSGRAGANVLTF.

V is TRBV27 and J is TRBJ1-2, with D perhaps matching TRBD1 (6 bases). CDR1 MNHEY and CDR2 SMNVEV come from the germline V gene (reference sequence). This CDR3 has 14 amino acids. V was clipped by 3 bases and J by 7 bases, with 15 bases between them. CDR3 sequence (DNA): TGTGCCAGCAGTTTGGCAGGGGCAAAGCTTGGCTACACCTTC. Encoded protein: CASSLAGAKLGYTF.

This clone was seen only a few times. This chain links TRBV14 with TRBJ2-1; 8 bases line up with TRBD2. Germline trimming cut 4 bases from V and 2 bases from J; bases unmatched to any gene: 7. The CDR3 spans 16 residues. Germline CDR1 and CDR2: SGHDN and FVKESK. The DNA of the CDR3 is TGTGCCAGCAGCCCGGTGAGCGGGGGAACCTACAATGAGCAGTTCTTC. Translated: CASSPVSGGTYNEQFF.

The V and J genes are TRBV9 and TRBJ2-7; TRBD1 agrees at 8 bases. Trimming removed 0 bases from V and 3 bases from J; junction bases left unmatched: 8. Per germline, CDR1 SGDLS and CDR2 YYNGEE. The length of the CDR3 is 16 residues. In DNA, the CDR3 is TGTGCCAGCAGCGTAGATGGCGGGACAGGTATCTACGAGCAGTACTTC. Translating gives CASSVDGGTGIYEQYF. Complete variable domain (other parts from reference TRBV9 and TRBJ2-7): DSGVTQTPKHLITATGQRVTLRCSPRSGDLSVYWYQQSLDQGLQFLIQYYNGEERAKGNILERFSAQQFPDLHSELNLSSLELGDSALYFCASSVDGGTGIYEQYFGPGTRLTVT.

This chain uses TRBV4-1 with TRBJ2-2; 13 bases are shared with TRBD2. This CDR3 region has 17 residues. Germline V gives CDR1 MGHRA, CDR2 YSYEKL. V lost 4 bases to trimming and J lost 2 bases; unmatched junction nucleotides: 4. The CDR3 is CASSPRLAGGNTGELFF. CDR3 DNA sequence: TGCGCCAGCAGCCCTAGACTAGCGGGGGGCAACACCGGGGAGCTGTTTTTT.

The V gene is TRBV30, the J gene TRBJ2-7; 10 nucleotides match TRBD2. Losses at the gene ends were 7 bases for V and 4 bases for J; bases not matched to a gene: 7. This CDR3 spans 13 amino acids. In germline, CDR1 is GTSNPN, CDR2 SVGIG (reference sequence). The CDR3: CASTGTSEYEQYF. The CDR3 DNA follows: TGTGCCTCTACGGGGACTAGCGAGTACGAGCAGTACTTC.

The sample holds a few counts of this clone. This rearrangement joins TRBV4-1 to TRBJ1-4; TRBD1 agrees at 10 bases. V shed 2 bases and J 6 bases; nucleotides not matched to a gene: 6. Germline V gene lookup returns CDR1 MGHRA and CDR2 YSYEKL. The CDR3 consists of 16 residues. The CDR3: CASSQTRDRGHEKLFF. As DNA, the CDR3 is TGCGCCAGCAGCCAAACGAGGGACAGGGGTCATGAAAAACTGTTTTTT.

The chain is built from TRBV5-1 and TRBJ2-7; possibly TRBD2 for D (7 bases). With 0 bases removed from V and 7 bases from J, the gap between germline ends came to 20 bases. The CDR3 is made up of 16 amino acids. Per germline, CDR1 SGHRS and CDR2 YFSETQ. The CDR3 DNA is TGCGCCAGCAGCTTGGGAGTGGGGGGGCGGGTAGAAGAGCAGTACTTC. It translates to CASSLGVGGRVEEQYF.

The table lists this clone with a few counts. The chain employs TRBV19 and TRBJ2-7, with TRBD1 matching over 10 bases. The CDR3 is 15 amino acids. After removal of 5 bases from V and 2 bases from J, the junction contained 6 bases not matched to a gene. The germline V gene encodes CDR1 LNHDA and CDR2 SQIVND (reference sequence). The CDR3 reads CASSVLGQGAYEQYF. CDR3 in DNA: TGTGCCAGTAGTGTCTTAGGACAGGGGGCCTACGAGCAGTACTTC.

The rearrangement links TRBV27 to TRBJ2-7; D is perhaps TRBD2 (5 bases). Trimming removed 6 bases at V and 5 bases at J, with 11 bases between. Germline V gene lookup returns CDR1 MNHEY and CDR2 SMNVEV (reference sequence). CDR3 length: 12 amino acids. The CDR3 protein is CASSVWGDEQYF. Here the CDR3 DNA reads TGTGCCAGCAGCGTATGGGGAGACGAGCAGTACTTC.

The rearrangement uses TRBV5-1 and TRBJ1-2, with 10 bases that match TRBD1. Germline-derived CDR1 and CDR2 are SGHRS and YFSETQ. V dropped 7 bases and J dropped 4; count of bases not matched to a gene: 7. This CDR3 spans 14 amino acids. CDR3: CASAGTGAPYGYTF. As DNA, the CDR3 is TGCGCCAGCGCAGGGACAGGGGCGCCCTATGGCTACACCTTC.

This clone has only a few counts. V gene TRBV9 combines with J gene TRBJ2-7, with a possible D match to TRBD1 (6 bases). This CDR3 has 15 amino acids. Trimming cost V 0 bases and J 5 bases, with 15 bases left between them. Germline V lookup: CDR1 SGDLS, CDR2 YYNGEE. In nucleotides, the CDR3 is TGTGCCAGCAGCGTAGTTGGGGGCCAATTAGACGAGCAGTACTTC. This gives the protein CASSVVGGQLDEQYF.

The chain carries TRBV5-6 and TRBJ1-1; 7 bases align to TRBD1. This CDR3 spans 14 amino acids. The trim removed 4 bases at V and 6 bases at J, leaving 9 bases unmatched. Germline CDR1 is SGHDT and CDR2 is YYEEEE. The CDR3 nucleotides are TGTGCCAGCAGCGTGCCGGGACAGTTATCTGAAGCTTTCTTT. Residues: CASSVPGQLSEAFF.

V is TRBV25-1 and J is TRBJ2-2; D not resolved. The CDR3 is 13 amino acids. In germline, CDR1 is MGHDK, CDR2 SYGVNS. Trimming pared 6 bases from V and 5 bases from J, leaving 10 bases between. CDR3 loop: CASSPTGTGELFF. The CDR3 region has the DNA TGTGCCAGCAGCCCTACGGGTACCGGGGAGCTGTTTTTT.

The chain combines TRBV7-2 with TRBJ1-1; no clear D gene. V shed 5 bases and J shed 7 bases, with 11 bases lying between them. In germline, CDR1 is SGHTA, CDR2 FQGNSA. The CDR3 has 12 amino acids. The CDR3 is CASSRPGSEAFF. CDR3 DNA: TGTGCCAGCAGCCGCCCTGGGAGTGAAGCTTTCTTT.

This chain connects TRBV11-3 to TRBJ2-1; tentative D call: TRBD2 (5 bases). Germline loops: CDR1 SGHNT, CDR2 YENEEA. V was clipped by 5 bases and J by 9 bases, with 11 bases between them. This CDR3 is built from 12 residues. CDR3 in amino acids: CASSHGEFEQFF. The CDR3 nucleotides read TGTGCCAGCAGCCACGGGGAATTTGAGCAGTTCTTC.

V usage is TRBV2 and J usage is TRBJ2-5; D uncertain. This CDR3 contains 14 residues. Germline CDR1 reads SNHLY; CDR2 reads FYNNEI. V shed 6 bases and J shed 1 base, with 12 bases lying between them. The CDR3 region is CASRIAEIQETQYF. The DNA of the CDR3 is TGTGCCAGCAGGATCGCGGAAATCCAAGAGACCCAGTACTTC.

As to this clone: This specimen includes other DNA sequences encoding the same CDR3. The V and J genes are TRBV18 and TRBJ2-7, with 8 nucleotides matching TRBD2. Germline CDR1 is KGHSH and CDR2 is LQKENI. The V and J ends lost 2 bases and 3 bases, in that order; junction bases with no gene match: 0. CDR3 length equals 13 residues. CDR3 nucleotide sequence: TGTGCCAGCTCACCAGGGACTAGCTACGAGCAGTACTTC. It codes for CASSPGTSYEQYF.

V and J are TRBV28 and TRBJ2-3; 11 bases are a match to TRBD2. CDR1 MDHEN and CDR2 SYDVKM come from the germline V gene. V dropped 2 bases and J dropped 10; count of bases not matched to a gene: 11. The CDR3 runs to 16 residues. DNA of the CDR3: TGTGCCAGCAGTTTAGGGCTAGCGGGAGGCAGCTCGCCGCAGTATTTT. Translation: CASSLGLAGGSSPQYF.

The chain joins TRBV10-3 to TRBJ1-5; D is ambiguous. Germline V CDR1 and CDR2: ENHRY, SYGVKD. The CDR3 contains 12 residues. V lost 8 bases, J lost 2 bases, and 7 bases lay in between. CDR3 amino acids: CAIREGNQPQHF. DNA of the CDR3: TGTGCCATCCGGGAGGGCAATCAGCCCCAGCATTTT.

This rearrangement joins TRBV5-1 to TRBJ1-4; D unresolved. The V end was cut by 0 bases, the J end by 8 bases, with 8 bases between. CDR1 SGHRS and CDR2 YFSETQ come from the germline V gene. CDR3 size: 13 residues. CDR3 loop: CASSLGPEEKLFF. In DNA form, the CDR3 reads TGCGCCAGCAGCTTGGGGCCTGAAGAAAAACTGTTTTTT. Full variable domain (remainder filled in from reference TRBV5-1 and TRBJ1-4): KAGVTQTPRYLIKTRGQQVTLSCSPISGHRSVSWYQQTPGQGLQFLFEYFSETQRNKGNFPGRFSGRQFSNSRSEMNVSTLELGDSALYLCASSLGPEEKLFFGSGTQLSVL.

The chain carries TRBV4-2 and TRBJ2-2, with TRBD2 matching over 11 bases. The CDR3 length is 19 residues. The V gene end was trimmed by 4 bases and the J gene end by 3 bases; junction bases not matched to a gene: 13. Looked up from germline, CDR1 is LGHNA and CDR2 is YNFKEQ. This CDR3 reads CASSLAVAGGIGDTGELFF. The CDR3 coding sequence is TGTGCCAGCAGCCTGGCGGTAGCGGGGGGGATCGGCGACACCGGGGAGCTGTTTTTT.

The chain links TRBV6-5 to TRBJ2-7; D unresolved. CDR1 and CDR2 (germline): MNHEY, SVGAGI. The CDR3 runs to 11 residues. Trimming took off 7 bases at V and 2 bases at J, with 6 bases between the two ends. CDR3 bases: TGTGCCAGCACCTACGCCTACGAGCAGTACTTC. Translated: CASTYAYEQYF.

This CDR3 reads CASSSTGLNTEAFF. The CDR3 DNA follows: TGTGCCAGCAGTTCGACAGGGCTGAACACTGAAGCTTTCTTT. This sequence joins TRBV27 and TRBJ1-1; 7 positions match TRBD1. After removal of 4 bases from V and 0 bases from J, the junction contained 2 bases not matched to a gene. This CDR3 has 14 amino acids. Germline CDR1 and CDR2: MNHEY and SMNVEV (reference sequence).

This chain uses TRBV14 with TRBJ2-3; D remains ambiguous. The CDR3 has 13 amino acids. In germline, CDR1 is SGHDN, CDR2 FVKESK. Deletions cut 2 bases from V and 9 bases from J, with 12 bases between. The CDR3 sequence: CASSQTFTGTQYF. The DNA of the CDR3 is TGTGCCAGCAGCCAAACCTTCACCGGGACGCAGTATTTT.

Comment on this clone: A read error may account for a junction end that differs from germline. The V call is TRBV7-9, the J call TRBJ1-3; D uncertain. The CDR3 loop spans 13 amino acids. In germline, CDR1 is SEHNR, CDR2 FQNEAQ (reference sequence). The CDR3 DNA follows: TGTGCCAGCAGCTTAGGTCAGTCAAACGCCATATATTTT. It codes for CASSLGQSNAIYF.

The chain carries TRBV7-8 and TRBJ2-7, with D unclear. V lost 5 bases to trimming and J lost 6 bases, with 14 bases between them. In germline, CDR1 is SGHVS, CDR2 FQNEAQ. CDR3 length equals 13 residues. For the CDR3, the DNA is TGTGCCAGCAGCCTTCTCGAGTCGCTCGAGCAGTACTTC. Residues: CASSLLESLEQYF. Combining the CDR3 with reference TRBV7-8 and TRBJ2-7 gives the whole variable domain GAGVSQSPRYKVAKRGQDVALRCDPISGHVSLFWYQQALGQGPEFLTYFQNEAQLDKSGLPSDRFFAERPEGSVSTLKIQRTQQEDSAVYLCASSLLESLEQYFGPGTRLTVT.